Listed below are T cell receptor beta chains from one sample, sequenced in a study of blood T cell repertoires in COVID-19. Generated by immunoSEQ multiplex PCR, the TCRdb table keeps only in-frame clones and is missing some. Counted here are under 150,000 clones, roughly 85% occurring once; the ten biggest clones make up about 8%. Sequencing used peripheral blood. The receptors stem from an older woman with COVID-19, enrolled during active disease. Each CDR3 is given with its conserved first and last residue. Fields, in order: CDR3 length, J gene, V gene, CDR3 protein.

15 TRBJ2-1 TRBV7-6 CASSLVSSPYNEQFF
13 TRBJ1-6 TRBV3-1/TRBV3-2 CASSLTYNSPLHF
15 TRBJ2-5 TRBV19 CASQPGQGLQETQYF
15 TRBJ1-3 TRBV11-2 CASSLGDTSGNTIYF
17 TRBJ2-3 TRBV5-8 CASIGGRRGTSTDTQYF
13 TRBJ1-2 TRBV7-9 CASSPDGDYGYTF
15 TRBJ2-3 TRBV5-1 CASSAVAGGTDTQYF
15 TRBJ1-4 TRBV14 CASSLLSDGNEKLFF
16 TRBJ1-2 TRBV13 CASSLGLMKRNDGYTF
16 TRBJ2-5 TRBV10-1 CASSGSLAGGPETQYF
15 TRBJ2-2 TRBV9 CASNPSGGNTGELFF
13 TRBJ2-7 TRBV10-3 CAISESTPYEQYF
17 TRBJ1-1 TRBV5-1 CASSFFVQGGENTEAFF
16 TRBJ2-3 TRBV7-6 CASSSVLAGGPDTQYF
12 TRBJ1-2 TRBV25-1 CASRGTPHGYTF
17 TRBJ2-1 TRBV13 CASSLGSGSGSYNEQFF
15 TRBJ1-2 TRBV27 CASSPDLRRGYGYTF
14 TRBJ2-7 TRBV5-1 CASSYGQGLGEQYF
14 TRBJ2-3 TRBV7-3 CASSPDGRTDTQYF
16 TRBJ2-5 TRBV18 CASSRMDRGVGETQYF
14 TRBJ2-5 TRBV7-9 CASSLLARRETQYF
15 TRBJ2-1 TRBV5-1 CASRTGTGGYNEQFF
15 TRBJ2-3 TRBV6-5 CASSYQGTRADTQYF
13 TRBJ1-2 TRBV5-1 CASSQDTNYGYTF
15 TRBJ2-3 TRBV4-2 CASSPSAARGDTQYF
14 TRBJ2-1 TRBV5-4 CASSLAGGLDEQFF
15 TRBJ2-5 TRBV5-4 CASSESSAPQETQYF
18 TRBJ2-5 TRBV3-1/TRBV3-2 CASSRPGTSGGASETQYF
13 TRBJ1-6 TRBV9 CASSPGDNSPLHF
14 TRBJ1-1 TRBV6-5 CASSYSAGARRAFF
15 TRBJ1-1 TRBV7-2 CASSLGWATGTEAFF
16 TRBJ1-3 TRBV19 CASSILAGSSGNTIYF